This T cell receptor (beta chain) came from a study of cytomegalovirus exposure and HLA in healthy donors. The CDR3 runs 13 residues. The germline V gene encodes CDR1 SQVTM and CDR2 ANQGSEA. J lost 5 bases, V lost 7 bases, and 6 bases had no gene match. As to this clone: The antigen remains unidentified.

The PCR had 60 Vbeta and 13 Jbeta primers. Profiling relied on immunoSEQ multiplex PCR, and the TCRdb table lists in-frame clones only, not all of them. Seen in this sample are 65,000 to 90,000 clones; the ten most common clones hold roughly 2.8%. Study outcomes and limitations: In a later analysis, at a false discovery rate of 0.05, 15,000 to 20,000 TCR beta sequences matched HLA alleles. There was a cluster of highly shared sequence variants that was likely a sequencing artifact.

The receptor was isolated from a man aged 40-49 years in good health and CMV-seronegative. Input material: PBMCs. The chain carries TRBV29-1 and TRBJ2-2; 8 bases agree with TRBD2. The CDR3 here is CSGIAGRTGELFF. As DNA, the CDR3 is TGCAGCGGTATAGCGGGGCGGACCGGGGAGCTGTTTTTT.